The 27 T cell receptor beta chains below were found in one sample sequenced in a study of blood T cell repertoires in COVID-19. Data came from immunoSEQ multiplex PCR; TCRdb stores just in-frame clones and leaves some out. Of about 200,000 clones in the sample, approximately 81% were seen once. The sequenced sample consisted of PBMCs or T cells enriched from blood (not recorded which). Receptors were obtained from a woman aged 45-59 years with acute COVID-19.

The chain joins TRBV10-3 to TRBJ2-7; the match to TRBD2 covers 9 bases. V lost 10 bases, J lost 4 bases, and 8 bases stayed unmatched. Germline loops: CDR1 ENHRY, CDR2 SYGVKD. The CDR3 covers 13 residues. The CDR3, as DNA: TGTGCCACCCTCCTTAGCGGGAGTTACGAGCAGTACTTC. This encodes CATLLSGSYEQYF.

The gene calls are TRBV18 and TRBJ1-2, with D unclear. Trimming removed 4 bases from V and 6 bases from J, with 12 bases in between. The CDR3 sequence is 13 residues long. The V gene's germline CDR1 is KGHSH and CDR2 LQKENI. CDR3: CASSRFQENGYTF. CDR3 sequence (DNA): TGTGCCAGCTCACGGTTCCAGGAAAATGGCTACACCTTC.

The V call is TRBV5-1, the J call TRBJ2-3; no clear D gene. Germline lookup yields CDR1 SGHRS and CDR2 YFSETQ. V lost 3 bases to trimming and J lost 0 bases, with 8 bases between them. The CDR3 contains 14 residues. CDR3 protein: CASSSRLSTDTQYF. CDR3 DNA: TGCGCCAGCAGCTCGAGACTTAGCACAGATACGCAGTATTTT.

This chain uses TRBV7-9 with TRBJ1-4; D gene unclear. Per germline, CDR1 SEHNR and CDR2 FQNEAQ (reference sequence). This CDR3 is built from 12 residues. The V and J ends lost 2 bases and 11 bases respectively, with 9 bases between them. The CDR3 is CASSLFPEKLFF. CDR3 bases: TGTGCCAGCAGCTTATTCCCGGAGAAACTGTTTTTT.

The chain joins TRBV18 to TRBJ2-2; TRBD2 is a possible D gene (5 bases). The CDR3 consists of 14 residues. Germline V gene data show CDR1 as KGHSH and CDR2 as LQKENI. V was trimmed by 6 bases and J by 4 bases, leaving 12 bases between them. CDR3 region: CASSGRQFTGELFF. CDR3 nucleotides: TGTGCCAGCTCGGGGAGACAATTCACCGGGGAGCTGTTTTTT.

The chain couples TRBV28 to TRBJ2-7; 7 bases map to TRBD2. Germline V CDR1 and CDR2: MDHEN, SYDVKM. V trimming: 8 bases; J trimming: 0 bases; junction bases outside the gene matches: 25. This CDR3 is 20 amino acids long. CDR3 sequence: CASWLGVGTNINHSSYEQYF. The CDR3 bases are TGTGCCAGCTGGCTGGGAGTGGGGACTAACATAAACCATAGCTCCTACGAGCAGTACTTC.

This rearrangement joins TRBV20-1 to TRBJ1-5; 7 bases agree with TRBD1. The V gene's germline CDR1 is DFQATT and CDR2 SNEGSKA (reference sequence). Trimming took 3 bases from V and 3 from J; bases not matched to a gene: 5. The CDR3 is 14 amino acids. CDR3 region: CSASDGTVNQPQHF. In nucleotides, the CDR3 is TGCAGTGCTAGTGACGGGACAGTCAATCAGCCCCAGCATTTT.

The V gene is TRBV29-1, the J gene TRBJ1-1; D gene unclear. This CDR3 has 13 residues. Germline CDR1 is SQVTM and CDR2 is ANQGSEA. V was shortened by 6 bases and J by 4 bases, with 15 bases between the two germline ends. CDR3 protein: CSVGRQAGTEAFF. The CDR3 nucleotides read TGCAGCGTCGGGCGCCAGGCGGGCACTGAAGCTTTCTTT.

V is TRBV18 and J is TRBJ2-4; D is uncertain. Germline V lookup: CDR1 KGHSH, CDR2 LQKENI. The CDR3 spans 14 residues. Deletions cut 2 bases from V and 9 bases from J, with 14 bases between. CDR3 sequence (DNA): TGTGCCAGCTCACCAGATGTGAGCCAGGTCATTCAGTACTTC. Translating gives CASSPDVSQVIQYF.

J is TRBJ2-7 and V is TRBV7-8; 12 nucleotides match TRBD2. The germline V gene has CDR1 SGHVS and CDR2 FQNEAQ. The CDR3 runs to 15 residues. Losses at the gene ends were 5 bases for V and 3 bases for J; bases not matched to a gene: 5. This CDR3 reads CASSPSSGRVYEQYF. CDR3 sequence (DNA): TGTGCCAGCAGCCCATCTAGCGGGAGGGTCTACGAGCAGTACTTC.

This clone was recorded only once. The rearrangement joins TRBV29-1 to TRBJ1-5; 11 bases map to TRBD1. V shed 6 bases and J 5 bases; nucleotides not matched to a gene: 3. The V gene's germline CDR1 is SQVTM and CDR2 ANQGSEA. CDR3 length: 13 amino acids. CDR3: CSVRDRGYQPQHF. The CDR3 DNA is TGCAGCGTCCGGGACAGGGGGTATCAGCCCCAGCATTTT. Looking up the rest from reference TRBV29-1 and TRBJ1-5 gives the full variable domain: SAVISQKPSRDICQRGTSLTIQCQVDSQVTMMFWYRQQPGQSLTLIATANQGSEATYESGFVIDKFPISRPNLTFSTLTVSNMSPEDSSIYLCSVRDRGYQPQHFGDGTRLSIL.

This clone was counted a few times. V usage is TRBV19 and J usage is TRBJ2-1, with TRBD1 matching 9 bases. CDR1 and CDR2 (germline): LNHDA, SQIVND (reference sequence). This CDR3 has 15 amino acids. Trimming cost V 3 bases and J 12 bases; bases outside gene matches: 12. The CDR3 protein is CASSIFRDREFRQFF. In DNA form, the CDR3 reads TGTGCCAGTAGTATTTTCCGGGACAGGGAATTTAGGCAGTTCTTC.

The J gene is TRBJ1-6, the V gene TRBV28; tentatively, D is TRBD1 (5 bases). Per germline, CDR1 MDHEN and CDR2 SYDVKM. This CDR3 region has 14 residues. Trimming pared 2 bases from V and 8 bases from J, leaving 10 bases between. The CDR3 is CASSLLRADSPLHF. The CDR3 nucleotides read TGTGCCAGCAGTTTACTCAGGGCAGATTCACCCCTCCACTTT.

The chain uses TRBV11-3 and TRBJ1-2, with 7 bases identical to TRBD1. From germline, CDR1 is SGHNT and CDR2 YENEEA. Trimming took 5 bases from V and 4 from J; bases not matched to a gene: 7. The CDR3 is 14 amino acids. The CDR3 sequence is CASSPGGNAYGYTF. For the CDR3, the DNA is TGTGCCAGCAGCCCAGGGGGTAATGCCTATGGCTACACCTTC.

DNA of the CDR3: TGCAGTGCTAGTCGAGGGACAGGGGAAACGCAGTATTTT. This translates into CSASRGTGETQYF. The V gene is TRBV20-1, the J gene TRBJ2-3, with TRBD1 matching 10 bases. The CDR3 consists of 13 residues. V shed 3 bases and J 9 bases; nucleotides not matched to a gene: 6. Germline CDR1 reads DFQATT; CDR2 reads SNEGSKA (reference sequence).

The V and J genes are TRBV11-2 and TRBJ2-3; D not certain. Germline CDR1 SGHAT, CDR2 FQNNGV. V was cut by 0 bases and J by 6 bases, with 4 bases left in between. CDR3 length equals 12 residues. The CDR3 is CASSLDLDTQYF. The CDR3 DNA sequence: TGTGCCAGCAGCTTAGACTTGGATACGCAGTATTTT.

The chain is built from TRBV5-5 and TRBJ1-5, with a possible D match to TRBD1 (5 bases). V was trimmed by 6 bases and J by 5 bases, leaving 15 bases between them. Looked up from germline, CDR1 is SGHKS and CDR2 is YYEKEE (reference sequence). The CDR3 has 14 amino acids. As DNA, the CDR3 is TGTGCCAGCACCCTGGGGGGGGAATATCAGCCCCAGCATTTT. Amino acids: CASTLGGEYQPQHF.

This sequence joins TRBV7-2 and TRBJ1-3; D gene unclear. The CDR3 spans 17 residues. The V end lost 1 base, the J end lost 4 bases, and 17 bases lay between the germline ends. Germline V lookup: CDR1 SGHTA, CDR2 FQGNSA. CDR3 in amino acids: CASSLVGGMIAGNTIYF. CDR3 DNA: TGTGCCAGCAGCTTAGTTGGAGGGATGATCGCAGGAAACACCATATATTTT.

V is TRBV28 and J is TRBJ2-1; 14 nucleotides match TRBD2. This CDR3 has 16 amino acids. The V gene's germline CDR1 is MDHEN and CDR2 SYDVKM. The junction had 3 bases not matched to a gene; V was cut back by 4 bases and J by 4 bases. CDR3 sequence: CASSSTSGGVYNEQFF. DNA for the CDR3: TGTGCCAGCAGTTCGACTAGCGGGGGGGTTTACAATGAGCAGTTCTTC.

The gene calls are TRBV2 and TRBJ1-1; the match to TRBD1 covers 8 bases. This CDR3 region has 15 residues. Losses at the gene ends were 6 bases for V and 0 bases for J; bases not matched to a gene: 6. The germline V gene encodes CDR1 SNHLY and CDR2 FYNNEI. The CDR3 nucleotides are TGTGCCAGCAGGCGAATGGGACAGGTGAACACTGAAGCTTTCTTT. This encodes CASRRMGQVNTEAFF.

The CDR3 loop reads CAITQGGGNQPQHF. CDR3 bases: TGTGCCATCACACAGGGCGGCGGCAATCAGCCCCAGCATTTT. V gene TRBV28 combines with J gene TRBJ1-5; a possible D gene is TRBD1 (6 bases). Germline V CDR1 and CDR2: MDHEN, SYDVKM. The CDR3 loop spans 14 amino acids. V gave up 10 bases and J gave up 2 bases, with 15 bases separating them. Drawing the rest from reference TRBV28 and TRBJ1-5, the complete variable domain is DVKVTQSSRYLVKRTGEKVFLECVQDMDHENMFWYRQDPGLGLRLIYFSYDVKMKEKGDIPEGYSVSREKKERFSLILESASTNQTSMYLCAITQGGGNQPQHFGDGTRLSIL.

The chain carries TRBV4-3 and TRBJ2-3; 8 bases fit TRBD2. The CDR3 length is 15 residues. The V and J ends lost 7 bases and 5 bases, in that order; junction bases with no gene match: 11. Germline values: CDR1 LGHNA, CDR2 YSLEER. The CDR3 coding sequence is TGCGCCAGCACATACGGGGGGGGAAAGGGAGATACGCAGTATTTT. Its translation: CASTYGGGKGDTQYF.

The chain is built from TRBV6-5 and TRBJ1-2, with D possibly TRBD1 on 6 matching bases. The CDR3 has 13 amino acids. V was trimmed by 7 bases and J by 2 bases, leaving 11 bases between them. From germline, CDR1 is MNHEY and CDR2 SVGAGI. CDR3 residues: CASMGAKNYGYTF. CDR3 nucleotide sequence: TGTGCCAGCATGGGGGCTAAGAACTATGGCTACACCTTC.

This rearrangement joins TRBV6-5 to TRBJ1-2; 9 bases are shared with TRBD1. Per germline, CDR1 MNHEY and CDR2 SVGAGI. CDR3 size: 15 residues. V dropped 7 bases and J dropped 2; count of bases not matched to a gene: 8. CDR3 in amino acids: CASKRDRDGNYGYTF. In DNA, the CDR3 is TGTGCCAGCAAAAGGGACAGGGACGGAAACTATGGCTACACCTTC.

The chain couples TRBV18 to TRBJ2-1, with D possibly matching TRBD1 (6 bases). The V gene's germline CDR1 is KGHSH and CDR2 LQKENI. The CDR3 is 15 residues long. Trimming removed 4 bases at V and 5 bases at J, with 15 bases between. CDR3 nucleotide sequence: TGTGCCAGCTCACAAACAACGGGACAAAACAATGAGCAGTTCTTC. Protein sequence: CASSQTTGQNNEQFF.

This sequence joins TRBV7-2 and TRBJ2-1, with a possible D match to TRBD1 (6 bases). V gave up 2 bases and J gave up 8 bases, with 16 bases separating them. Germline assignment: CDR1 SGHTA and CDR2 FQGNSA. This CDR3 region has 15 residues. The CDR3 region is CASSLQGLNGYEQFF. For the CDR3, the DNA is TGTGCCAGCAGCTTACAGGGGTTGAATGGTTATGAGCAGTTCTTC.

The J gene is TRBJ2-3, the V gene TRBV28, with a tentative D call TRBD2 (5 bases). Germline CDR1 reads MDHEN; CDR2 reads SYDVKM. The V gene lost 6 bases and the J gene lost 2 bases, with 6 bases spanning the gap. The CDR3 sequence is 12 residues long. CDR3 protein: CASRTNTDTQYF. DNA for the CDR3: TGTGCCAGCAGGACTAACACAGATACGCAGTATTTT.